The 27 T cell receptor beta chains given below trace back to one sample, sequenced in a study of T cells in tumors after PD-1 blockade. The assay was immunoSEQ multiplex PCR, and TCRdb's table has in-frame clones only and misses some. The table shows approximately 30,000 clones, with 55% to 80% occurring only once. Here the sequenced sample was PBMCs, taken after anti-PD-1 treatment. Receptors were obtained from a human donor with basal cell carcinoma.

The V gene is TRBV19, the J gene TRBJ1-2; 8 nucleotides line up with TRBD1. This CDR3 is 14 amino acids long. The junction had 8 bases not matched to a gene; V was cut back by 7 bases and J by 4 bases. The germline V gene has CDR1 LNHDA and CDR2 SQIVND (reference sequence). CDR3 loop: CASTQRDRSYGYTF. Written as DNA, the CDR3 is TGTGCCAGTACCCAGAGGGACAGGAGCTATGGCTACACCTTC.

This clone was seen a single time. The chain employs TRBV4-3 and TRBJ1-2; no clear D. The length of the CDR3 is 16 residues. The germline CDR1 and CDR2 sequences are LGHNA and YSLEER. Trimming removed 1 base at V and 6 bases at J, with 18 bases between. The CDR3 is CASSQGFSGKANGYTF. The DNA of the CDR3 is TGCGCCAGCAGCCAAGGATTTTCGGGCAAGGCGAATGGCTACACCTTC.

The chain is built from TRBV5-1 and TRBJ1-6, with 11 bases lining up with TRBD1. Germline V gives CDR1 SGHRS, CDR2 YFSETQ. J gave up 10 bases and V 4 bases, and 7 bases lay outside the gene matches. The CDR3 is 15 amino acids. The CDR3 loop is CASSVGTGGGSPLHF. The CDR3 region has the DNA TGCGCCAGCAGCGTCGGGACAGGGGGAGGGTCACCCCTCCACTTT.

This clone was observed many times. The chain couples TRBV20-1 to TRBJ2-3, with D hard to call. V gave up 5 bases and J gave up 9 bases, with 9 bases separating them. The CDR3 runs 10 residues. CDR1 and CDR2 (germline): DFQATT, SNEGSKA (reference sequence). CDR3 sequence: CSAELETQYF. The CDR3 nucleotides read TGCAGTGCTGAGCTGGAGACGCAGTATTTT.

The genes are TRBV28 and TRBJ1-1, with a weak D call TRBD1 (5 bases). Trimming removed 2 bases at V and 12 bases at J, with 13 bases between. Germline V lookup: CDR1 MDHEN, CDR2 SYDVKM. The CDR3 is 12 amino acids. CDR3 DNA: TGTGCCAGCAGTTTAAGTGTCAGGGAAACTTTCTTT. It is translated as CASSLSVRETFF.

The chain carries TRBV6-7 and TRBJ2-7; D is uncertain. TRBV6-7 is annotated as an ORF whose role is uncertain. V was trimmed by 1 base and J by 2 bases, leaving 12 bases between them. This CDR3 is built from 15 residues. CDR3: CASSYYTEHPYEQYF. The CDR3 DNA reads TGTGCCAGCAGTTACTATACAGAGCACCCCTACGAGCAGTACTTC.

This clone was observed many times. The chain employs TRBV28 and TRBJ2-7; 7 nucleotides align to TRBD1. V was pared by 7 bases and J by 5 bases, with 5 bases of the junction left unmatched. The CDR3 is 12 amino acids. Germline V gives CDR1 MDHEN, CDR2 SYDVKM. The CDR3 coding sequence is TGTGCCAGCACGGACAGGCTTGACGAGCAGTACTTC. This encodes CASTDRLDEQYF. Filled out from reference TRBV28 and TRBJ2-7, the complete variable domain reads DVKVTQSSRYLVKRTGEKVFLECVQDMDHENMFWYRQDPGLGLRLIYFSYDVKMKEKGDIPEGYSVSREKKERFSLILESASTNQTSMYLCASTDRLDEQYFGPGTRLTVT.

J is TRBJ2-2 and V is TRBV7-2; perhaps D is TRBD1 or TRBD2 (5 bases each). The germline V and J ends were trimmed by 5 bases and 8 bases, with 15 bases remaining between them. This CDR3 is 14 amino acids long. Germline CDR1 SGHTA, CDR2 FQGNSA. CDR3 loop: CASSLHYGGGELFF. CDR3 nucleotides: TGTGCCAGCAGCCTCCATTATGGGGGAGGGGAGCTGTTTTTT.

This clone appeared many times. The chain links TRBV6-2 or TRBV6-3 to TRBJ2-2; 8 bases are shared with TRBD1. Trimming took 4 bases from V and 4 from J; bases not matched to a gene: 5. Germline CDR1 and CDR2: MNHEY and SVGEGT. The CDR3 totals 15 residues. The CDR3 is CASSSYRGSTGELFF. In DNA, the CDR3 is TGTGCCAGCAGTTCATACAGGGGGAGCACCGGGGAGCTGTTTTTT.

V usage is TRBV21-1 and J usage is TRBJ2-3; whether TRBD1, the table's D call, matches the DNA was not checked. TRBV21-1 is an annotated pseudogene. This CDR3 spans 12 amino acids. CDR3 in amino acids: CASSPSTDTQYF. CDR3 nucleotide sequence: TGTGCCAGCAGCCCAAGCACAGATACGCAGTATTTT.

The chain couples TRBV11-1 to TRBJ2-3; TRBD2 matches 7 bases. Germline V gene data show CDR1 as SGHAT and CDR2 as FQDESV (reference sequence). The J segment lost 10 bases and the V segment lost 0 bases, leaving 4 bases of the junction unmatched. CDR3 length equals 13 residues. The DNA of the CDR3 is TGTGCCAGCAGCTTAGCTAGCGGGCGTTCGCAGTATTTT. Amino acid sequence: CASSLASGRSQYF.

In its sample, this clone was seen a few times. This chain connects TRBV4-1 to TRBJ2-1, with TRBD2 matching over 7 bases. CDR1 is MGHRA and CDR2 is YSYEKL in the germline V gene. This CDR3 has 15 amino acids. V was pared by 4 bases and J by 5 bases, with 8 bases of the junction left unmatched. CDR3 residues: CASSRVAGGHNEQFF. As DNA, the CDR3 is TGCGCCAGCAGCCGGGTAGCGGGTGGGCACAATGAGCAGTTCTTC.

The rearrangement joins TRBV7-6 to TRBJ2-7; D could derive from TRBD1 or TRBD2 (5 bases each). This CDR3 comprises 14 residues. Trimming cost V 1 base and J 2 bases, with 9 bases left between them. Germline V gene sequence: CDR1 SGHVS, CDR2 FNYEAQ. CDR3 amino acids: CASSLDEGPYEQYF. In DNA form, the CDR3 reads TGTGCCAGCAGCTTAGATGAGGGGCCCTACGAGCAGTACTTC.

Regarding this clone: This sample also contains other DNA sequences that code for the same CDR3. The rearrangement uses TRBV25-1 and TRBJ1-1, with 8 bases matching TRBD1. Looked up from germline, CDR1 is MGHDK and CDR2 is SYGVNS. CDR3 size: 14 residues. J gave up 5 bases and V 4 bases, and 6 bases lay outside the gene matches. The CDR3, as DNA: TGTGCCAGCAGTGGGACAGGGCGGGGAACTGAAGCTTTCTTT. It translates to CASSGTGRGTEAFF.

V and J are TRBV19 and TRBJ2-7; 8 bases are shared with TRBD1. V shed 5 bases, J shed 7 bases, and the junction held 4 bases outside the gene matches. This CDR3 has 12 amino acids. Germline CDR1 LNHDA, CDR2 SQIVND (reference sequence). The CDR3 region has the DNA TGTGCCAGTAGTTGGAGGACAGGGGAGCAGTACTTC. Translating it yields CASSWRTGEQYF.

The chain links TRBV7-2 to TRBJ2-7; D might be TRBD1 (7 bases). CDR1 and CDR2 from the germline V gene are SGHTA and FQGNSA. The CDR3 has 14 residues. V was clipped by 1 base and J by 5 bases, with 12 bases between them. CDR3 coding DNA: TGTGCCAGCAGCTTAGGGAGGGGGCTTAACGAGCAGTACTTC. Translated, it gives CASSLGRGLNEQYF.

This clone appeared a single time. This chain links TRBV7-2 with TRBJ2-7; 9 bases fit TRBD2. The V segment lost 5 bases and the J segment 2 bases; nucleotides outside the gene matches: 7. The CDR3 covers 15 residues. The germline CDR1 and CDR2 sequences are SGHTA and FQGNSA. The CDR3 bases are TGTGCCAGCAGCCCAGGGCGCGGGGGGGCCTACGAGCAGTACTTC. This codes for CASSPGRGGAYEQYF. The variable domain in full, completed from reference TRBV7-2 and TRBJ2-7, reads GAGVSQSPSNKVTEKGKDVELRCDPISGHTALYWYRQSLGQGLEFLIYFQGNSAPDKSGLPSDRFSAERTGGSVSTLTIQRTQQEDSAVYLCASSPGRGGAYEQYFGPGTRLTVT.

The CDR3 protein is CASSELAGTPNEQFF. CDR3 sequence (DNA): TGTGCCAGCAGTGAGTTAGCGGGCACCCCCAATGAGCAGTTCTTC. V gene TRBV6-4 combines with J gene TRBJ2-1; 7 positions agree with TRBD2. The ends lost 3 bases at V and 6 bases at J; junction bases unmatched: 8. Per the germline V gene, CDR1 is MRHNA and CDR2 is SNTAGT. The CDR3 extends over 15 amino acids.

The table lists this clone with many counts. J is TRBJ2-2 and V is TRBV4-2; D assignment may be TRBD1 or TRBD2 (6 bases each). From germline, CDR1 is LGHNA and CDR2 YNFKEQ. The CDR3 spans 17 residues. With 0 bases removed from V and 5 bases from J, the gap between germline ends came to 16 bases. This chain's CDR3 is CASSQDAAQGRTGELFF. The CDR3 nucleotides are TGTGCCAGCAGCCAAGATGCGGCCCAGGGGAGGACCGGGGAGCTGTTTTTT.

The chain couples TRBV5-1 to TRBJ2-7; 7 bases agree with TRBD1. CDR3 length equals 14 residues. CDR1 SGHRS and CDR2 YFSETQ come from the germline V gene. Trimming cost V 4 bases and J 3 bases; bases outside gene matches: 7. CDR3 in DNA: TGCGCCAGCAGCCCTCTGGGGGACAGCTACGAGCAGTACTTC. Protein product: CASSPLGDSYEQYF.

This clone was detected a few times. V and J are TRBV6-5 and TRBJ1-3; a weak D match, TRBD1 (6 bases). The CDR3 consists of 14 residues. Between the trimmed V and J ends, which lost 9 bases and 8 bases, there was a span of 20 bases. CDR1 and CDR2 (germline): MNHEY, SVGAGI. The CDR3 sequence is CASFKRQGQDTIYF. The DNA for the CDR3 is TGTGCCAGTTTCAAACGGCAGGGACAAGACACCATATATTTT.

The rearrangement links TRBV7-2 to TRBJ2-3; 12 nucleotides line up with TRBD2. V gave up 3 bases and J gave up 1 base; unmatched junction bases: 2. This CDR3 contains 16 residues. Looked up from germline, CDR1 is SGHTA and CDR2 is FQGNSA. CDR3 region: CASSLTSGGGTDTQYF. CDR3 nucleotide sequence: TGTGCCAGCAGCTTGACTAGCGGGGGTGGCACAGATACGCAGTATTTT.

The chain is built from TRBV19 and TRBJ2-5; TRBD1 or TRBD2 may be the D gene (5 bases each). Per the germline V gene, CDR1 is LNHDA and CDR2 is SQIVND (reference sequence). The V end was cut by 4 bases, the J end by 0 bases, with 12 bases between. The CDR3 loop spans 15 amino acids. In DNA, the CDR3 is TGTGCCAGTAGTAACCTCGGGACGCACCAAGAGACCCAGTACTTC. Amino acid sequence: CASSNLGTHQETQYF.

V is TRBV7-2 and J is TRBJ2-7; no clear D. The germline gives CDR1 SGHTA, CDR2 FQGNSA. The CDR3 sequence is 15 residues long. V lost 2 bases to trimming and J lost 3 bases, with 14 bases between them. The CDR3 loop is CASSLSRVLLYEQYF. The CDR3 region has the DNA TGTGCCAGCAGCTTATCTAGGGTACTCCTCTACGAGCAGTACTTC.

This clone was observed a few times. The CDR3 here is CSATGRGGDEQFF. The CDR3 DNA reads TGCAGCGCCACGGGCAGGGGAGGTGATGAGCAGTTCTTC. The chain employs TRBV29-1 and TRBJ2-1; TRBD1 or TRBD2 may be the D gene (6 bases each). The length of the CDR3 is 13 residues. With 7 bases removed from V and 8 bases from J, the gap between germline ends came to 18 bases. From germline, CDR1 is SQVTM and CDR2 ANQGSEA.

The gene calls are TRBV3-1 (or the pseudogene TRBV3-2) and TRBJ2-2, with D perhaps matching TRBD1 or TRBD2 (5 bases each). The V end lost 7 bases, the J end lost 4 bases, and 13 bases lay between the germline ends. The V gene's germline CDR1 is LGHDT and CDR2 YNNKEL (reference sequence). This CDR3 has 14 amino acids. The CDR3 loop is CASNLRDGTGELFF. In DNA, the CDR3 is TGTGCCAGCAACCTCAGGGACGGCACCGGGGAGCTGTTTTTT.

The chain joins TRBV7-2 to TRBJ2-3; TRBD1 might be the D (6 bases). The CDR3 totals 14 residues. Germline-derived CDR1 and CDR2 are SGHTA and FQGNSA. V lost 2 bases and J 2 bases, leaving 8 bases between the germline ends. The CDR3 here is CASSLTGSTDTQYF. The CDR3 nucleotides read TGTGCCAGCAGCTTAACAGGGTCCACAGATACGCAGTATTTT.